The clone carrying this T cell receptor (beta chain) is medium-sized within its sample. The antigen remains undetermined. The study ran its PCR with 60 Vbeta and 13 Jbeta primers. The repertoire was sequenced with immunoSEQ multiplex PCR; TCRdb's copy has only in-frame clones and lacks some. The sample includes roughly 180,000 clones, about 82% of them seen just once. These data belong to a study of cytomegalovirus exposure and HLA in healthy donors. Study as a whole: Early released data had roughly 81 million unique TCRs, all coming from HLA-typed donors. Among over 350 genotyped donors, around 82% fell in the Caucasian-associated ancestry cluster.

CDR1 and CDR2 (germline): MNHEY, SVGAGI. The CDR3 is made up of 14 amino acids. V lost 1 base to trimming and J lost 4 bases; unmatched junction nucleotides: 3. Findings and caveats of the study: Earlier analysis looked at TCR beta V segments, and most were productive about 90% or about 30% of the time. Presence/absence comparisons presumed near-even sequencing depth among donors.

The rearrangement uses TRBV6-5 and TRBJ1-1; 7 nucleotides line up with TRBD1. The clonotype comes from a woman aged 25 to 39 in good health and CMV-seronegative. Sequencing was carried out using PBMCs. The CDR3 coding sequence is TGTGCCAGCAGTTACTTCTCAGGGGGCACTGAAGCTTTCTTT. This translates into CASSYFSGGTEAFF.